This T cell receptor (beta chain) was identified during a study of T-cell memory formation after mild COVID-19. Points from the study as a whole: Day 15 to 85 contractors were CD4/CD8 balanced; later expanders leaned CD4+. Memory from before infection featured some responding clones, which suggests cross-reactive memory joined.

Details on this clonotype: Its antigen remains unknown.

V gave up 5 bases and J gave up 4 bases, with 15 bases separating them. Germline loops: CDR1 MNHEY, CDR2 SVGEGT. The CDR3 totals 15 residues. TCRdb reprocessed the 5' RACE reads with MiXCR, giving one entry per CDR3 protein. The data contain roughly 170,000 distinct CDR3 sequences, about 21% of them seen just once; the ten biggest clones take up roughly 23%. The sequenced sample consisted of PBMCs or a T cell subset sorted from them (not recorded which). This TCR was recovered from an adult woman who had mild COVID-19 (a few samples of this study predate the infection). Cell type and time point are not known. The chain couples TRBV6-2 or TRBV6-3 to TRBJ1-3, with D perhaps TRBD1 (5 bases). CDR3 DNA: TGTGCCAGCAGTACCACCGGGACGGCCGGAAACACCATATATTTT. This sequence encodes CASSTTGTAGNTIYF.